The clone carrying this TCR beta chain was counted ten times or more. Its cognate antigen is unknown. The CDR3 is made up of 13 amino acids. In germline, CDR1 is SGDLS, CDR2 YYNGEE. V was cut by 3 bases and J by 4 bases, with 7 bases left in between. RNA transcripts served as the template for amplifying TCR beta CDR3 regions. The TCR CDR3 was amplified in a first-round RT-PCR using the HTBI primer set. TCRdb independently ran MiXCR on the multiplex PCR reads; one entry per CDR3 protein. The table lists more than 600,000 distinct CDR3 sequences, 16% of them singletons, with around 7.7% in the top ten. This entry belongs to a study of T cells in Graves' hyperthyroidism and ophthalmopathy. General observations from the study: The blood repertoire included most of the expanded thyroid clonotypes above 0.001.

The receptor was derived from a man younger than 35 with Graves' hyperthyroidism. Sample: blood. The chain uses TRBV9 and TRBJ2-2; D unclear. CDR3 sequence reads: CASSASATGELFF. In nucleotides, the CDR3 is TGTGCCAGCAGCGCCTCCGCCACCGGGGAGCTGTTTTTT.